Below are 9 T cell receptor beta chains sequenced from a single sample in a study of blood T cells in healthy people across ages (dated by TCRdb to 2014 to 2015). Receptor amplification or capture employed 5' RACE. TCRdb names Illumina HiSeq 2500 as the instrument used. The second PCR ran for about 7 to 11 cycles and used a J-beta primer mix along with a sample-barcoded 5' primer. TCRdb cleaned the public reads at Q25 with fastp, built clones with MiXCR and kept in-frame beta chains. Every distinct CDR3 protein forms one entry, paired with its most common genes and DNA. The sample table shows 1.5 million or so distinct CDR3 sequences, and approximately 40% are seen once. The ten most abundant clones make up 7.9% of the sample. Sequenced material: blood. The receptors originated from a woman between 18 and 30 years old in good health.

This clonotype was seen many times. This chain links TRBV6-2 or TRBV6-3 with TRBJ2-7, with D hard to call. V was clipped by 0 bases and J by 2 bases, with 2 bases between them. The germline gives CDR1 MNHEY, CDR2 SVGEGT. The CDR3 sequence is 12 residues long. The CDR3 DNA follows: TGTGCCAGCAGTTACTCGGCCTACGAGCAGTACTTC. Translating it yields CASSYSAYEQYF.

This clonotype has a handful of counts. The chain has TRBV20-1 and TRBJ2-5, with 10 bases lining up with TRBD2. CDR3 size: 15 residues. CDR1 DFQATT and CDR2 SNEGSKA come from the germline V gene (reference sequence). V shed 0 bases and J 5 bases; nucleotides not matched to a gene: 6. The CDR3 nucleotides read TGCAGTGCTAGAGATTCCGGGACTAGCGTGGAGACCCAGTACTTC. Translating gives CSARDSGTSVETQYF.

This clonotype was seen at least ten times. The CDR3 reads CASSPQGAGGYTF. In DNA, the CDR3 is TGTGCCAGCAGCCCCCAGGGGGCAGGTGGCTACACCTTC. The rearrangement joins TRBV7-2 to TRBJ1-2, with TRBD1 matching 8 bases. The germline V gene encodes CDR1 SGHTA and CDR2 FQGNSA. The CDR3 runs to 13 residues. Germline trimming cut 5 bases from V and 7 bases from J; bases unmatched to any gene: 6.

In DNA form, the CDR3 reads TGTGCCAGCAGTTACTCGGGTCCTAATCGGGCGCCCCAGCATTTT. This sequence encodes CASSYSGPNRAPQHF. This rearrangement joins TRBV6-6 to TRBJ1-5; no clear D. This CDR3 contains 15 residues. CDR1 and CDR2 (germline): MNHNY, SVGAGI (reference sequence). With 0 bases removed from V and 9 bases from J, the gap between germline ends came to 15 bases.

V usage is TRBV10-3 and J usage is TRBJ1-5; maybe TRBD1 (5 bases). Germline V gene sequence: CDR1 ENHRY, CDR2 SYGVKD. The CDR3 has 13 amino acids. V lost 10 bases and J 9 bases, leaving 19 bases between the germline ends. The CDR3 DNA reads as TGTGCCAGCAGGGAGACTGGTTCGGGGCCCCAGCATTTT. Translated, it gives CASRETGSGPQHF.

This clonotype was seen many times. The chain has TRBV6-6 and TRBJ2-5; D call uncertain. This CDR3 has 12 amino acids. Deletions cut 0 bases from V and 5 bases from J, with 4 bases between. CDR1 is MNHNY, CDR2 SVGAGI, per germline (reference sequence). The CDR3 reads CASSYSIETQYF. CDR3 nucleotide sequence: TGTGCCAGCAGTTACTCGATCGAGACCCAGTACTTC.

This clonotype has a handful of counts. The J gene is TRBJ2-3, the V gene TRBV6-1; the match to TRBD2 covers 7 bases. The CDR3 extends over 15 amino acids. J was trimmed by 5 bases and V by 4 bases; bases with no gene match: 9. Germline V gives CDR1 MNHNS, CDR2 SASEGT. CDR3 sequence (DNA): TGTGCCAGCAGTGTTCCAAGCGGGGTCGGAGATACGCAGTATTTT. Protein product: CASSVPSGVGDTQYF.

A few counts support this clonotype. The chain carries TRBV7-2 and TRBJ1-2, with D perhaps TRBD1 (5 bases). CDR1 is SGHTA and CDR2 is FQGNSA in the germline V gene. This CDR3 has 15 residues. Trimming removed 1 base from V and 4 bases from J, with 13 bases in between. The CDR3 sequence: CASSLGSGAGYGYTF. The CDR3 DNA reads TGTGCCAGCAGCTTAGGGAGTGGGGCTGGCTATGGCTACACCTTC. Full variable domain (rest looked up from reference TRBV7-2 and TRBJ1-2): GAGVSQSPSNKVTEKGKDVELRCDPISGHTALYWYRQSLGQGLEFLIYFQGNSAPDKSGLPSDRFSAERTGGSVSTLTIQRTQQEDSAVYLCASSLGSGAGYGYTFGSGTRLTVV.

This clonotype was observed a handful of times. This rearrangement joins TRBV6-5 to TRBJ2-1; 14 bases agree with TRBD2. CDR3 length: 13 residues. After removal of 7 bases from V and 10 bases from J, the junction contained 3 bases not matched to a gene. CDR1 and CDR2 (germline): MNHEY, SVGAGI. CDR3 DNA: TGTGCCAGCACCAGACTAGCGGGGGGGGAGCAGTTCTTC. Translated: CASTRLAGGEQFF.